This TCR beta chain was recorded in a study of blood T cell repertoires in COVID-19. The assay was immunoSEQ multiplex PCR, and TCRdb's table has in-frame clones only and misses some. Among hundreds of thousands of clones, 75% to 85% were seen once, and the ten largest hold approximately 7.4%. From germline, CDR1 is LGHNT and CDR2 FRNRAP. The CDR3 runs to 16 residues. With 5 bases clipped from V and 0 bases from J, the junction kept 6 bases outside the gene matches. J is TRBJ1-4 and V is TRBV12-5, with TRBD1 matching 7 bases. Sequenced: peripheral blood. The receptor was isolated from a woman aged 45-65 years with acute or convalescent COVID-19. CDR3 nucleotides: TGTGCTAGTGGTCTACCACAGGGGACAACTAATGAAAAACTGTTTTTT. Protein: CASGLPQGTTNEKLFF.